This T cell receptor (beta chain) was obtained from a study of shared clonotypes between healthy human individuals. Study overall: Per donor, CD8 memory used one plate, CD8 naive used two, CD4 memory used three and CD4 naive used three.

On this clone itself: The antigen is undetermined.

Trimming cost V 5 bases and J 2 bases, with 16 bases left between them. CDR1 is SGHVS and CDR2 is FQNEAQ in the germline V gene. The CDR3 is made up of 15 amino acids. Whole-study findings and limits: For sorted subsets, rarefaction showed incomplete sequencing despite large depth. Tissues were not sampled, only blood, and their repertoires likely differ.

TCRdb keeps only in-frame clones here, not all; method: immunoSEQ multiplex PCR. The table has about 600,000 clones, about 98% seen once. Positively selected for CCR7, the CD45RO-negative cells used as naive CD8 cells excluded terminally differentiated effector memory CD45RA+ cells. The V and J genes are TRBV7-8 and TRBJ2-7; no reliable D call. Input material: naive CD8+ T cells sorted from blood. The clonotype was recovered from a young man in good health. The CDR3, as DNA: TGTGCCAGCAGCCCAACCATGACTGAAACCTACGAGCAGTACTTC. This encodes CASSPTMTETYEQYF. Based on the CDR3 plus reference TRBV7-8 and TRBJ2-7, the full variable domain is GAGVSQSPRYKVAKRGQDVALRCDPISGHVSLFWYQQALGQGPEFLTYFQNEAQLDKSGLPSDRFFAERPEGSVSTLKIQRTQQEDSAVYLCASSPTMTETYEQYFGPGTRLTVT.